Detailed here is one T cell receptor (beta chain). Its antigen is unknown. The data stem from a study of PD-1 blockade in classical Hodgkin lymphoma. Study-level findings and limits: Patients who responded completely had about the same baseline diversity as newly diagnosed patients. Compared with healthy donors, newly diagnosed patients reportedly showed lower baseline TCR diversity.

The protocol was immunoSEQ multiplex PCR, while the TCRdb copy is restricted to in-frame clones and leaves out a portion. In the table there are about 2,500 clones, around 86% of which are singletons. Germline CDR1 SNHLY, CDR2 FYNNEI. The V and J ends lost 5 bases and 3 bases respectively, with 11 bases between them. The CDR3 runs 14 residues. With no exception, relapse followed autologous stem cell transplantation in all patients, and brentuximab vedotin exposure varied. Thawed PBMCs were the source of CD4+ T cells, purified by magnetic negative selection. The sequencing here drew on CD4+ T cells from blood, taken at baseline. The chain couples TRBV2 to TRBJ1-5; a weak D match, TRBD1 (5 bases). The clonotype comes from a human donor with classical Hodgkin lymphoma. The chain's CDR3 is CASSRGVLNQPQHF. CDR3 bases: TGTGCCAGCAGTCGGGGGGTTCTCAATCAGCCCCAGCATTTT.